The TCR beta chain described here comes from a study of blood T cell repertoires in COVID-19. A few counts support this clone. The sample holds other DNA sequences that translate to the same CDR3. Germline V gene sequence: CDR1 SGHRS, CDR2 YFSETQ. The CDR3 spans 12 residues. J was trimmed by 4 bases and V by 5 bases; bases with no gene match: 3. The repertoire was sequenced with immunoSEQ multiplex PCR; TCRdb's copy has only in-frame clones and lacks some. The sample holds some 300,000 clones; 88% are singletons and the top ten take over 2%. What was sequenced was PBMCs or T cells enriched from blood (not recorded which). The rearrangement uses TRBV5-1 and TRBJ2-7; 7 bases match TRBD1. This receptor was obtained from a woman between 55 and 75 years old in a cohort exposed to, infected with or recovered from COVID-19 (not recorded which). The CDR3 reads CASSSQGYEQYF. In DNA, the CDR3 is TGCGCCAGCAGTTCACAGGGGTACGAGCAGTACTTC.